This T cell receptor beta chain emerged from a study of T cells expressing NK-cell markers. Overall study: In the group of eight sequenced donors, seven were HCMV-seropositive and one was seronegative.

Whole-study findings and limits: One observes that, in a few donors, these clonotypes were also the leading ones within the CD3+CD56-NKG2C+ fraction. Dominant NKG2C+ clonotypes in five to seven donors made up about 1.0-8% of CD8+ T cells.

Germline-derived CDR1 and CDR2 are SGHTA and FQGNSA. The CDR3 length is 15 residues. On this clonotype itself: Antigen specificity is unknown.

Researchers built TCR beta cDNA using 5'RACE template switching with UMIs. No DNA is given; TCRdb re-called the 5' RACE reads and lists each CDR3 protein once. The ten top clones account for about 3.6%, within a sample of around 550,000 distinct CDR3 sequences. The sequence derives from a man aged 18 to 29 in good health. The V gene is TRBV7-2, the J gene TRBJ2-1; TCRdb selects TRBD1, and the lack of DNA leaves this call unchecked. What was sequenced was blood T cells: a sorted CD56 or NKG2C T cell subset, CD4+ or CD8+ T cells, or bulk PBMC T cells (not recorded which). Here the CDR3 reads CASRLSRDAYNEQFF.